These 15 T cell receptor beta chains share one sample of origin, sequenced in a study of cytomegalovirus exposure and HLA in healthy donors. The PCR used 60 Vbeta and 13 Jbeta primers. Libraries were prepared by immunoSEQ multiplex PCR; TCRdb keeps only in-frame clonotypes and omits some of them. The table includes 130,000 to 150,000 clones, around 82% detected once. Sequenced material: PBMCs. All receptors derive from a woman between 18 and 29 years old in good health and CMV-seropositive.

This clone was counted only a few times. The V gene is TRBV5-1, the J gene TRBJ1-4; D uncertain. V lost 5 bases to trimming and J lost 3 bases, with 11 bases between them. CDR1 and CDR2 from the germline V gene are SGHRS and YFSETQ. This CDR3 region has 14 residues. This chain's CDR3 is CASRWELANEKLFF. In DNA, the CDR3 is TGCGCCAGCAGATGGGAGTTGGCTAATGAAAAACTGTTTTTT.

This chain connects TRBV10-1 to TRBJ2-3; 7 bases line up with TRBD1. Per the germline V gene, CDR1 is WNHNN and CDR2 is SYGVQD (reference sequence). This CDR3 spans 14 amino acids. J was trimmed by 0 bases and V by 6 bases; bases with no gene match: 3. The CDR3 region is CASSRDSSTDTQYF. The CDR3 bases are TGCGCCAGCAGCCGGGACAGTAGCACAGATACGCAGTATTTT.

The CDR3 nucleotides read TGTGCCAGCAGGCGGACAGGGGAAGGCTACACCTTC. It codes for CASRRTGEGYTF. This chain uses TRBV6-1 with TRBJ1-2; 9 bases are a match to TRBD1. This CDR3 has 12 amino acids. Per the germline V gene, CDR1 is MNHNS and CDR2 is SASEGT. Trimming at V came to 6 bases and at J to 8 bases, leaving 4 bases not matched to a gene.

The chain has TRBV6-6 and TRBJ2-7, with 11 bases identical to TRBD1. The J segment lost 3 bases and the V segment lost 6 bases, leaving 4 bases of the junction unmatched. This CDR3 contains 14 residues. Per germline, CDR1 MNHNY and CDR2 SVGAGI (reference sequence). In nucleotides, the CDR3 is TGTGCCAGCAGCAGCGGGACAGGGGGCTACGAGCAGTACTTC. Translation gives CASSSGTGGYEQYF.

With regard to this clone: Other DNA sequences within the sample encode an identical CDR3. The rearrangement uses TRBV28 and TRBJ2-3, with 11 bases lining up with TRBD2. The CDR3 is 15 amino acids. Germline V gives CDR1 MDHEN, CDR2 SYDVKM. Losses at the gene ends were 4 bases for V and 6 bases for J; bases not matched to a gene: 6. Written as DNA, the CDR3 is TGTGCCAGCAGTTCTCTAGCGGGGGGCCGGGATACGCAGTATTTT. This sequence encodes CASSSLAGGRDTQYF.

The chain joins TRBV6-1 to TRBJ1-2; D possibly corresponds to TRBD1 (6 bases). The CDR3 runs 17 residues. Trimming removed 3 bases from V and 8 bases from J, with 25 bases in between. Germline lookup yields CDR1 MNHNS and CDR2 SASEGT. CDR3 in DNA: TGTGCCAGCAGTGAGGAGCCAGAGGGCAGGGGCGTGATCGGCTACACCTTC. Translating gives CASSEEPEGRGVIGYTF.

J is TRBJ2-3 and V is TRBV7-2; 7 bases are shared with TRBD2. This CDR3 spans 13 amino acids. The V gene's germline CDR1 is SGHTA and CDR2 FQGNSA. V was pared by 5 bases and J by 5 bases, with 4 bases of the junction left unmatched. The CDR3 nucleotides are TGTGCCAGCAGCGGGCTAGCGGTAGATACGCAGTATTTT. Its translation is CASSGLAVDTQYF.

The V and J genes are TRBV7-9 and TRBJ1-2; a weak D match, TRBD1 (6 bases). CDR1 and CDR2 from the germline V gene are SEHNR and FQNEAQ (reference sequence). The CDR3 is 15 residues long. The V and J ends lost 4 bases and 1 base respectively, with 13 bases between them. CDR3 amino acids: CASSSGTSRNYGYTF. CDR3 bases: TGTGCCAGCAGCTCCGGGACAAGCCGTAACTATGGCTACACCTTC.

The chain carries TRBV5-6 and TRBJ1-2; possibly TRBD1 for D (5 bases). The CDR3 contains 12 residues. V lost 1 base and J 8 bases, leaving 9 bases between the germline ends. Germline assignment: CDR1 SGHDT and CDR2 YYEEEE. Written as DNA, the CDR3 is TGTGCCAGCAGCTTGAGACAGAGGGGCTACACCTTC. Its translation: CASSLRQRGYTF.

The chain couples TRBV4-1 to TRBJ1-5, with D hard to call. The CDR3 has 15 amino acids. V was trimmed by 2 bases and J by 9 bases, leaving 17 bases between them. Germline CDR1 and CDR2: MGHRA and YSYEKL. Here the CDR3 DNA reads TGCGCCAGCAGCCAACCATCAACTGAGGCGCGGCCCCAGCATTTT. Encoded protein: CASSQPSTEARPQHF.

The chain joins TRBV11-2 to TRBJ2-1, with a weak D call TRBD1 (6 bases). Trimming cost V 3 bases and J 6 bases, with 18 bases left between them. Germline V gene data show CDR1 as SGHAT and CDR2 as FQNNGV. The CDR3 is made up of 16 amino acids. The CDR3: CASSFGPQGLPNEQFF. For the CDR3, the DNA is TGTGCCAGCAGCTTCGGGCCGCAGGGGCTACCCAATGAGCAGTTCTTC.

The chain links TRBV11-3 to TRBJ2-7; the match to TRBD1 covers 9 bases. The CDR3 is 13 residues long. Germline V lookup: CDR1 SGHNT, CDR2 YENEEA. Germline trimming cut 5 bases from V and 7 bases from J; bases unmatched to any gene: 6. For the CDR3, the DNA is TGTGCCAGCAGCGTTGTACAGGGGGCTGAGCAGTACTTC. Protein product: CASSVVQGAEQYF.

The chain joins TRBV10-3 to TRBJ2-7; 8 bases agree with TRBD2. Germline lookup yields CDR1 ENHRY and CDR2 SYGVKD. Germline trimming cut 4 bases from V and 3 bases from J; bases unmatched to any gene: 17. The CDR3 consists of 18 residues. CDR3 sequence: CAISGSRTSLAGGYEQYF. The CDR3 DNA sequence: TGTGCCATCAGTGGGTCGAGGACGAGTTTGGCGGGGGGCTACGAGCAGTACTTC.

Here the CDR3 reads CASSLDTPWGYTF. The CDR3, as DNA: TGTGCCAGCAGCTTGGACACGCCATGGGGCTACACCTTC. The chain has TRBV5-4 and TRBJ1-2; D is undetermined. The length of the CDR3 is 13 residues. CDR1 is SGHNT, CDR2 YYREEE, per germline (reference sequence). V lost 0 bases, J lost 8 bases, and 11 bases lay in between.

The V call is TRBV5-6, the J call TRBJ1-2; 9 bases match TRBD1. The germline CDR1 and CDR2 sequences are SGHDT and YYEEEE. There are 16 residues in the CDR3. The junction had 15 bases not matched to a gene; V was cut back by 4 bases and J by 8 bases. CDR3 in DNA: TGTGCCAGCAGCCCCCGGGACAGGGAAATCTTGCGGGGCTACACCTTC. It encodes CASSPRDREILRGYTF.